Reported below is one T cell receptor beta chain. This sample is drawn from a study of blood T cell repertoires in COVID-19. Overall study: Researchers got acute and convalescent COVID-19 samples from the United States, Italy and Spain.

Assay used: immunoSEQ multiplex PCR; TCRdb lists only in-frame clones, some missing. The table lists approximately 480,000 clones, roughly nine tenths of them singletons. Germline lookup yields CDR1 SGHAT and CDR2 FQNNGV. This CDR3 contains 14 residues. V shed 4 bases, J shed 6 bases, and the junction held 4 bases outside the gene matches. Sequencing was performed on peripheral blood. The receptor comes from a man younger than 30 with COVID-19, enrolled during active disease. This chain connects TRBV11-2 to TRBJ2-7, with 12 nucleotides matching TRBD2. The CDR3 region has the DNA TGTGCCAGCAGCTCTCCGGGACTAGCGGGCGAGCAGTACTTC. Protein sequence: CASSSPGLAGEQYF.